The T cell receptor beta chain under discussion was sequenced for a study of blood T cell repertoires in COVID-19. About the research overall: Sources were T cells, B-cell-depleted T cells, or PBMCs; the material itself was cDNA or gDNA.

Participant ages covered roughly 18 to 89 years across some 25 US areas. Clinical history as reported by participants underpinned cohort assignment. Original analysis: Nucleated cell counts were estimated from reference gene primer amplification. Method: immunoSEQ multiplex PCR; TCRdb's copy keeps in-frame clones and lacks some. The DNA gave D and trimming, while V, J and clone size come from that table. The top ten clones hold 14% to 15% of a sample with around 220,000 clones, around 90% of them seen once. V gave up 0 bases and J gave up 0 bases, with 8 bases separating them. This CDR3 has 16 residues. Germline CDR1 MRHNA, CDR2 SNTAGT.

This sequence was found in a woman aged 50 to 65 with acute COVID-19. The sequencing sample was made of PBMCs or T cells enriched from blood (not recorded which). The rearrangement uses TRBV6-4 and TRBJ2-2; tentatively, D is TRBD2 (5 bases). The CDR3 sequence is CASSDSERPNTGELFF. The CDR3 DNA sequence: TGTGCCAGCAGTGACTCGGAGCGGCCGAACACCGGGGAGCTGTTTTTT.